This T cell receptor beta chain was identified during a study of cytomegalovirus exposure and HLA in healthy donors. Trimming removed 3 bases at V and 8 bases at J, with 21 bases between. The germline CDR1 and CDR2 sequences are SGDLS and YYNGEE. This CDR3 has 17 amino acids. 60 Vbeta and 13 Jbeta primers were used in PCR. TCRdb's copy holds only in-frame clones and misses some; the assay was immunoSEQ multiplex PCR. The sample contains 150,000 to 200,000 clones, around 72% of which appear only once. Sequencing input: PBMCs. The genes are TRBV9 and TRBJ2-6, with D tentatively TRBD2 (6 bases). The clonotype was recovered from a man in his forties in good health and CMV-seropositive. The CDR3 sequence is CASSAEEGFFWSNVLTF. The DNA of the CDR3 is TGTGCCAGCAGCGCGGAGGAGGGATTTTTCTGGTCCAACGTCCTGACTTTC.